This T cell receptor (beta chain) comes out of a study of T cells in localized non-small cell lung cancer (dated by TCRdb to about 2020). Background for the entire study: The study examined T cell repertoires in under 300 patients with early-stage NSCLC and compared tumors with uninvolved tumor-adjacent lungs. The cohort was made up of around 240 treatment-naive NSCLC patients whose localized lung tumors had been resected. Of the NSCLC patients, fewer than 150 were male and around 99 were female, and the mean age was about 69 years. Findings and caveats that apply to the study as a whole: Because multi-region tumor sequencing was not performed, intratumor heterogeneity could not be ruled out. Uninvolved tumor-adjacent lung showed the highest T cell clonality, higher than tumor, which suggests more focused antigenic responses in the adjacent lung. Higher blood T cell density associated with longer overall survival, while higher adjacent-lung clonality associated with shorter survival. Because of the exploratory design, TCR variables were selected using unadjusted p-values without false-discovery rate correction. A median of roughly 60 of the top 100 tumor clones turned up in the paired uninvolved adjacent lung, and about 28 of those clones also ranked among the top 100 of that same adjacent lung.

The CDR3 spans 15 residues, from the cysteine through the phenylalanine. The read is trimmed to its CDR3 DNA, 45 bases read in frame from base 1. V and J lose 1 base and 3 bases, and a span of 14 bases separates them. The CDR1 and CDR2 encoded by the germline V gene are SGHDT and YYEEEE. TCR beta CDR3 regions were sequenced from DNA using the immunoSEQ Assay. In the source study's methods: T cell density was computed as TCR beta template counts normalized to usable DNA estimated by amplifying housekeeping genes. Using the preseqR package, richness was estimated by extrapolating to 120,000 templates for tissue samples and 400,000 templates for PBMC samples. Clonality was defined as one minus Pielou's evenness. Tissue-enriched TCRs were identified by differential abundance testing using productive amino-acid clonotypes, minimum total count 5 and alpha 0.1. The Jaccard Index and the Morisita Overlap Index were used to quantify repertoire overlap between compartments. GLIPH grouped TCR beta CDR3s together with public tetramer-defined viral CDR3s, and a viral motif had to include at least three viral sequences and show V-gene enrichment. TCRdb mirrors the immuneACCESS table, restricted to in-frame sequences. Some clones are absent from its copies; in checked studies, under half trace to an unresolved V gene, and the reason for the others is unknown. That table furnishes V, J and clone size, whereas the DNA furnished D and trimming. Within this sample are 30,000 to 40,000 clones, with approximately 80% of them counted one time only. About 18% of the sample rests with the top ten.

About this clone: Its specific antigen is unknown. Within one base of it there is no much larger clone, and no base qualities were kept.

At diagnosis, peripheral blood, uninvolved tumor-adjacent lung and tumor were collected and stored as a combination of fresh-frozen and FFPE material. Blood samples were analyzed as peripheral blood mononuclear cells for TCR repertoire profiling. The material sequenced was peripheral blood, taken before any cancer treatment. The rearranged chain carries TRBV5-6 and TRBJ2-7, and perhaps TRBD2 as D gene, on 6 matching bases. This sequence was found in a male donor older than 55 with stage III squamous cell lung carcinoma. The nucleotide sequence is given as TGTGCCAGCAGCTTGACGGGGGAAAATCTCTACGAGCAGTACTTC. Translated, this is CASSLTGENLYEQYF.